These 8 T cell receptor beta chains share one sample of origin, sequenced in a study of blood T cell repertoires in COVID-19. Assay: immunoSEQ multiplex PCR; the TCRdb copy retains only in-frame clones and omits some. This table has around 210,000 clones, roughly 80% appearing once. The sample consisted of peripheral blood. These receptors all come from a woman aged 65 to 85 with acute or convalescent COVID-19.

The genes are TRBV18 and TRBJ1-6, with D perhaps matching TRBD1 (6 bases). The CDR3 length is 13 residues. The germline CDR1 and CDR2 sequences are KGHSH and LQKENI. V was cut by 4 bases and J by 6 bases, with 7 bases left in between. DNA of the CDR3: TGTGCCAGCTCACAGGACAGTAATTCACCCCTCCACTTT. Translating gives CASSQDSNSPLHF.

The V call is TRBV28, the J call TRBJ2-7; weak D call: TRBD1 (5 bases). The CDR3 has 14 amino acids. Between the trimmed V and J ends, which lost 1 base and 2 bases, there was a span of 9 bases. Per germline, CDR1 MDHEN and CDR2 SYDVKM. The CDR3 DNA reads TGTGCCAGCAGTTTATCAGGGTTGCCCTACGAGCAGTACTTC. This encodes CASSLSGLPYEQYF.

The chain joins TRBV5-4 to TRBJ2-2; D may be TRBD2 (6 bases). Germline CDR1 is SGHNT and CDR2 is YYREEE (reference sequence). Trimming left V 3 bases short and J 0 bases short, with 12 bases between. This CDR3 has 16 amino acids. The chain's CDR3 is CASSSRRAPNTGELFF. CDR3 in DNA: TGTGCCAGCAGCTCCCGGAGGGCGCCGAACACCGGGGAGCTGTTTTTT.

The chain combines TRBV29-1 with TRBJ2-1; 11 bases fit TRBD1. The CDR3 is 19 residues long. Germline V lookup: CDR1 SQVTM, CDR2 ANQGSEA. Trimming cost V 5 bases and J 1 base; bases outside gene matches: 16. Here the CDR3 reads CSVTTSGQGGLVSYNEQFF. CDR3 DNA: TGCAGCGTTACTACTTCGGGACAGGGGGGCCTGGTATCCTACAATGAGCAGTTCTTC.

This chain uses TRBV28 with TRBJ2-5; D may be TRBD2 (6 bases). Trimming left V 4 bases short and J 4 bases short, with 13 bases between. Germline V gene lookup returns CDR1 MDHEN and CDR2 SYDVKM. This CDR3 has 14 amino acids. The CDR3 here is CASSSTSWGETQYF. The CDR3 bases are TGTGCCAGCAGTTCGACTAGTTGGGGAGAGACCCAGTACTTC.

CDR3 nucleotides: TGTGCCAGCAGCGTAGCCCCGGAAGGGGCCCAGCATTTT. It specifies CASSVAPEGAQHF. The chain links TRBV9 to TRBJ1-5, with D possibly being TRBD1 (5 bases). Germline V gene data show CDR1 as SGDLS and CDR2 as YYNGEE. The CDR3 contains 13 residues. Trimming stripped 0 bases from V and 11 bases from J, with 12 bases between.

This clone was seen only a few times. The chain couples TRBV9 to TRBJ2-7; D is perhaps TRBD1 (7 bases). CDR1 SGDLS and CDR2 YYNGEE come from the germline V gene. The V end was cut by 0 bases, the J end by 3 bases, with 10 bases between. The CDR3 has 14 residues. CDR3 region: CASSVGQGGYEQYF. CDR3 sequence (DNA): TGTGCCAGCAGCGTAGGTCAGGGGGGCTACGAGCAGTACTTC.

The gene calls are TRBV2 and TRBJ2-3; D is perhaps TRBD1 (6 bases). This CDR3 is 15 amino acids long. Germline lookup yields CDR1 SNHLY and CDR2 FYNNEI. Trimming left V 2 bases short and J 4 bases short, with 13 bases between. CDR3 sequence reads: CASSEWQGRADTQYF. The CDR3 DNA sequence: TGTGCCAGCAGTGAATGGCAGGGGCGAGCAGATACGCAGTATTTT.